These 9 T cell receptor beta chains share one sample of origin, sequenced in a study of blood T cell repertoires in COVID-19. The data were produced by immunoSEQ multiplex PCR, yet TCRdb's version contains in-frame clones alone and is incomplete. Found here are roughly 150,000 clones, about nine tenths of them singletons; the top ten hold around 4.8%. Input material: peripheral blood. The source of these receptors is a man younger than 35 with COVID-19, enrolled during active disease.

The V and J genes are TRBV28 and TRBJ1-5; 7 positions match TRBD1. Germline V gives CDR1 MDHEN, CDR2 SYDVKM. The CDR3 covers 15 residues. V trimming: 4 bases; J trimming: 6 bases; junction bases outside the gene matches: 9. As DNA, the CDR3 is TGTGCCAGCAGTTCCACAGGGGTAGTGGTTCAGCCCCAGCATTTT. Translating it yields CASSSTGVVVQPQHF.

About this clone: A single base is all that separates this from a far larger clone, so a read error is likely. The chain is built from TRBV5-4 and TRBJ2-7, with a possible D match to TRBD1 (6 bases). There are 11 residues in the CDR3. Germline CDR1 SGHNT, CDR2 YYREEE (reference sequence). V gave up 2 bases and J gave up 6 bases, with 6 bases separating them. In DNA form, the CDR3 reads TGTGCCAGCAGCTTCAGGGGCGAGCAGTACTTC. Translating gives CASSFRGEQYF.

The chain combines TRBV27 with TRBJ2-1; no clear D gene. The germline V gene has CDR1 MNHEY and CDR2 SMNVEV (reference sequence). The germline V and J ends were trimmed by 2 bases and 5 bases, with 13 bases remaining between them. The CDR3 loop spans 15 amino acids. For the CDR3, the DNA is TGTGCCAGCAGTTTACCTGGCGGTGAGAACAATGAGCAGTTCTTC. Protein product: CASSLPGGENNEQFF.

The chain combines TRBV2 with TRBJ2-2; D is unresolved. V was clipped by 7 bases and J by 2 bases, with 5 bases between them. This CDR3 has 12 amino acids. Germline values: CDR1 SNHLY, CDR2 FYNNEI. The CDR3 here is CASIINTGELFF. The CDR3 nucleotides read TGTGCCAGCATTATAAACACCGGGGAGCTGTTTTTT.

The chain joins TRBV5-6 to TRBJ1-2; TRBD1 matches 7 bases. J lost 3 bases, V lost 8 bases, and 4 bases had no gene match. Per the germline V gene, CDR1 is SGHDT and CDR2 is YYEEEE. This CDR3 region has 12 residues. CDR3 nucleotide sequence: TGTGCCAGTGGGACAGACTACTATGGCTACACCTTC. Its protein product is CASGTDYYGYTF.

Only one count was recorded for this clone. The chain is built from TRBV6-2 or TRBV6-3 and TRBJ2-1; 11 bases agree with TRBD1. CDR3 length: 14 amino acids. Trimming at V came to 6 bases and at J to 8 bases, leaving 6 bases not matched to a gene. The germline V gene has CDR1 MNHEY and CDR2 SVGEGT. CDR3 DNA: TGTGCCAGCAGCCGGGACAGGGGGTCCGATGAGCAGTTCTTC. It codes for CASSRDRGSDEQFF.

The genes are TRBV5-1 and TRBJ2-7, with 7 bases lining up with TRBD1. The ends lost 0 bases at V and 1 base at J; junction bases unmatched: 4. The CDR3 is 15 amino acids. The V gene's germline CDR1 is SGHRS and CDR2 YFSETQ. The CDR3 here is CASSLAMDRSYEQYF. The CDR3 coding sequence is TGCGCCAGCAGCTTGGCCATGGACAGGTCCTACGAGCAGTACTTC. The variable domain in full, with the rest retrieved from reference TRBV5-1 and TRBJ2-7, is KAGVTQTPRYLIKTRGQQVTLSCSPISGHRSVSWYQQTPGQGLQFLFEYFSETQRNKGNFPGRFSGRQFSNSRSEMNVSTLELGDSALYLCASSLAMDRSYEQYFGPGTRLTVT.

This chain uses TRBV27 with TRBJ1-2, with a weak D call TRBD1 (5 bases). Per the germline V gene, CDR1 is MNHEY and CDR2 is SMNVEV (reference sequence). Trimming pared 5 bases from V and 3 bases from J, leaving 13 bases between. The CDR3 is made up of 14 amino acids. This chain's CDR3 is CASSTGRGYYGYTF. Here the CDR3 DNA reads TGTGCCAGCAGTACAGGACGGGGGTACTATGGCTACACCTTC.

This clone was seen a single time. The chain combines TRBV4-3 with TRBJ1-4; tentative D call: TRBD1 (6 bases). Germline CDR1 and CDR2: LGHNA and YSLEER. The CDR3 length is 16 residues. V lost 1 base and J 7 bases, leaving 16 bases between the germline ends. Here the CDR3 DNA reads TGCGCCAGCAGCCAAGTCGAAGGGACAAGGAGTGAAAAACTGTTTTTT. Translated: CASSQVEGTRSEKLFF.